This TCR beta chain was retrieved from a study of STAT3 mutations in large granular lymphocyte leukemia. Study-wide context: Roughly half the longitudinally sequenced T-LGLL patients had canonical STAT3 mutations.

Profiled with immunoSEQ multiplex PCR; TCRdb holds only in-frame clones, not every one. The table records tens of thousands of clones, 94% of them present only once. Regarding the study as a whole: At least one immunodominant TCR beta clonotype appeared in every T-cell large granular lymphocyte leukemia patient.

This clone was recorded only once. Its matching antigen is unknown. Germline CDR1 SGHKS, CDR2 YYEKEE (reference sequence). V was pared by 1 base and J by 0 bases, with 8 bases between. The CDR3 loop spans 16 amino acids. Sequenced sample: peripheral blood mononuclear cells. V and J are TRBV5-5 and TRBJ1-6; weak D call: TRBD1 (5 bases). The source of this sequence is a man in his forties with T-cell large granular lymphocyte leukemia. Some clones in this sample may be carry-over from other donors' samples. CDR3 in DNA: TGTGCCAGCAGCTTGTGGGGGAGCTCCTATAATTCACCCCTCCACTTT. It is translated as CASSLWGSSYNSPLHF.